This T cell receptor (beta chain) was documented in a study of regulatory T cells in long-lasting Graves disease (dated by TCRdb to the early 2020s). Turning to the overall study: Antithyroid drugs had been taken for less than 3 months by newly diagnosed Graves' disease patients. Persistent Graves' disease patients were compared with newly diagnosed Graves' disease patients by peripheral blood TCR sequencing and RNA sequencing. A total of around 35 samples underwent TCR sequencing: about 13 from persistent and around 20 from newly diagnosed Graves' disease patients. The study was conducted in China and was registered as a clinical trial. Study-wide conclusions, independent of this receptor: Persistent patients shared more public clonotypes among themselves (2,741) than newly diagnosed patients did (more than 950). Persistent disease showed preferential use of TRBV28, TRBJ1-2 and TRBJ2-5, whereas newly diagnosed disease favored TRBV20-1 and TRBJ2-1. The authors acknowledged the small sample size as a limitation that may reduce accuracy. Peripheral blood alone was examined, since thyroid tissue, which constituted the primary lesion, could not be accessed. Sequencing and analysis were limited to the TCR beta chain. Compared with newly diagnosed patients, persistent Graves' disease patients had lower TCR Shannon entropy and fewer highly expanded clones, which suggests clonal expansion.

CDR1 and CDR2 are read off the germline V gene (reference sequence) as DFQATT and SNEGSKA. The CDR3 measures 14 amino acids from cysteine to phenylalanine. The retained sequence is limited to the CDR3, 42 bases, with the frame set at the first base. Trimming removed 6 bases from V and 4 bases from J, leaving 13 bases between the germline ends. There are a few counts of this clonotype. What this receptor recognizes is not known. Base qualities are missing; no much larger clone stands one base away. What this sample's time point label stands for: newly diagnosed GD, antithyroid drugs for less than 3 months. For both TCR sequencing and RNA sequencing, RNA was extracted from PBMCs using TRIzol. Graves' disease was diagnosed according to American Thyroid Association guidelines. The patients came from an endocrinology department in Xi'an, China. Each patient gave about 10 milliliters of peripheral blood, collected in an EDTA anticoagulant tube. Ficoll Paque Plus density gradient separation was used to isolate PBMCs, and no additional T cell sorting was done. RNA quality was checked with an Agilent 2100 Bioanalyzer and agarose gel, and concentration with a NanoDrop 2000.

The library relied on multiplex PCR. The sample was run on an Illumina HiSeq 4000. CDR3 regions were amplified by Arm-PCR with iRepertoire HTBI primers to construct TCR beta libraries. Gel purification was performed on PCR products prior to sequencing. As for the original processing: Gene usage analysis of CDR3 amino acid clonotypes relied on the approximately 62 TRBV and around 14 TRBJ segments identified across samples. COPE and FqMerger were used to merge the filtered high-quality paired reads into contigs. BLAST was used to align contigs to IMGT TRBV, TRBD and TRBJ reference genes, and CDR3 was defined according to IMGT. Highly expanded clones were defined as clonotypes with a frequency above 0.1%. Shannon entropy was used to measure repertoire diversity, and the Gini coefficient was used to measure V-J evenness. Public clonotypes were defined as clonotypes shared by more than one individual. The raw public data were reprocessed by TCRdb itself: fastp quality trimming at Q25, MiXCR clonotype calling, in-frame beta chains only. Under each unique CDR3 protein, matching rows form one entry showing the most common genes and DNA. The V and J calls follow TCRdb's processing rather than the paper's. Present in this sample are about 350,000 distinct CDR3 sequences, approximately 15% of which were seen just once. Clones ranked in the top ten supply about 27% of the sample.

This sample was also put to use in a study of T cells in Graves' hyperthyroidism and ophthalmopathy. As that second paper reports: Stable Graves' hyperthyroidism was defined as the absence of progression to ophthalmopathy over 18 months of follow-up. Hyperthyroidism patients were newly diagnosed, had a disease duration of under 2 months, and were aged 18 to 65 years. The study excluded patients with uncontrolled infections, other autoimmune diseases, pregnancy or lactation. Diagnoses were based on clinical symptoms, serum thyroxine and TRAb, thyroid ultrasound and orbital computed tomography. A first-round RT-PCR of the TCR CDR3 used the HTBI primer set with the Qiagen OneStep RT-PCR kit. Blood samples also contained most of the expanded thyroid clonotypes (frequency above 0.001), which suggests that blood repertoires may reflect thyroid immune responses. A 13 V-J signature model separated ophthalmopathy from stable hyperthyroidism, with approximately 87% sensitivity and around 84% specificity in cross-validation and 80%/75% in testing. In validation, the model predicted progression to ophthalmopathy a median of about 6.8 months before onset, with 70% to 71% sensitivity and nearly 75% specificity. To identify TCR V-J signatures that set the groups apart, the researchers used a discovery cohort of 90 to 100 patients, made up of 43 with Graves' ophthalmopathy and some 56 with stable Graves' hyperthyroidism. Prospective prediction of ophthalmopathy was tested in an independent validation cohort consisting of about 20 hyperthyroidism patients and 15 or so patients who later progressed to ophthalmopathy. The approximately 98 discovery patients were randomly divided into training and test sets at a 7:3 ratio. In addition, the study compared T-cell repertoires in thyroid tissue and in blood from roughly six Graves' hyperthyroidism patients. Once sampling was done, hyperthyroidism patients were given methimazole at a starting dose of 30 mg daily, whereas ophthalmopathy patients were given high-dose intravenous methylprednisolone. The libraries were constructed in a second round of multiplex PCR and then size-selected and purified. Sequencing of the libraries was done on an Illumina HiSeq2000 using paired-end 100 bp reads. SOAPnuke was used to process the raw data, removing reads that contained adapters or uncalled bases, had a mean Phred below 15, or lacked an exact match to the constant primer or identifier. High-quality paired reads were merged using COPE v1.2.5, and each unique nucleotide sequence was defined as a clonotype. MiTCR v1.1 was used to align clonotypes to the IMGT TRBV, TRBD and TRBJ reference segments. Only V-J combinations with frequency above 0.0001, covering roughly 99% of repertoires, were analysed. A TCS score was defined as the ratio between F50 (clonal expansion) and ExV (chaos), using BLOSUM62-based TCRdist between CDR3 peptides within each V-J. Welch's t-statistics and random forest reduced fewer than 550 V-J features to 10 to 15, which were used in a naive Bayes classifier (R e1071). No statistical method was used to fix the sample size in advance, and group allocation was not hidden from the investigators. TCR Vbeta CDR3 sequencing of 140 or so peripheral blood samples (roughly 41 ophthalmopathy, some 75 hyperthyroidism and roughly 17 progressor patients) is reported in the paper.

Source: peripheral blood mononuclear cells (PBMCs), taken at new diagnosis, from a patient treated with antithyroid drugs. The sequence came from a man aged 35 to 55 with Graves disease. Donor details come from another sample of the same person, matched by shared clones. Rearrangement joined TRBV20-1 to TRBJ2-6; the D gene cannot be resolved beyond TRBD1 or TRBD2, each matching 5 bases. The DNA sequence is as follows: TGCAGTGCGGACGACGGGACGGGGGCCAACGTCCTGACTTTC. This yields the protein CSADDGTGANVLTF.